The clone carrying this T cell receptor beta chain has only a few counts. Its antigen is not identified. This entry comes from a study of identical twins. Findings of the study overall: In cord blood, abundant beta clonotypes had fewer insertions; memory showed no trend.

From the 5' RACE reads, TCRdb called clonotypes with MiXCR, one entry per CDR3 protein. The data show about 720,000 distinct CDR3 sequences, roughly 18% seen once. The CDR3 has 13 residues. Per germline, CDR1 SGHKS and CDR2 YYEKEE (reference sequence). Trimming shortened V by 0 bases and J by 5 bases, and 9 bases separated the two germline ends. The sample was also reused in another study, on T cells expressing NK-cell markers. According to that study: Out of eight donors sequenced, seven tested HCMV-seropositive and the remaining one seronegative. Several experiments employed an anti-gamma-delta TCR antibody to confine sorting to alpha-beta TCR T cells.

Sequencing was carried out using PBMCs. The TCR comes from a young woman in good health. The chain has TRBV5-5 and TRBJ2-7, with D unclear. The CDR3 sequence: CASSLALNHEQYF. CDR3 bases: TGTGCCAGCAGCTTGGCCTTAAATCACGAGCAGTACTTC.